Below are 19 T cell receptor beta chains sequenced from a single sample in a study of CD8 T cells in ankylosing spondylitis. MiXCR, run by TCRdb on the 5' RACE reads, gives a single entry per CDR3 protein. The table shows some 140,000 distinct CDR3 sequences, with 7% to 8% occurring only once. Input material: blood, either unsorted or a sorted T cell fraction (not recorded which). The origin of the receptors is a female donor with ankylosing spondylitis or in good health (not recorded which).

In this sample, this clonotype turned up many times. The rearrangement uses TRBV6-2 or TRBV6-3 and TRBJ2-7; D is possibly TRBD2 (5 bases). The ends were cut back, 2 bases at V and 3 bases at J, with 14 bases in the middle. This CDR3 region has 15 residues. Germline CDR1 reads MNHEY; CDR2 reads SVGEGT. The CDR3 DNA is TGTGCCAGCAGTTACCGGGGTCGGGGTTACTACGAGCAGTACTTC. Residues: CASSYRGRGYYEQYF.

This clonotype occurred many times. This sequence joins TRBV3-1 and TRBJ2-7; the D is unclear. Germline V lookup: CDR1 LGHDT, CDR2 YNNKEL (reference sequence). The CDR3 runs 13 residues. V was pared by 2 bases and J by 7 bases, with 12 bases between. Here the CDR3 reads CASSQLLLREQYF. CDR3 sequence (DNA): TGTGCCAGCAGCCAACTTCTCCTGAGGGAGCAGTACTTC.

The chain recombines TRBV12-3 or TRBV12-4 with TRBJ2-3; TRBD2 matches 7 bases. Trimming took 6 bases from V and 1 from J; bases not matched to a gene: 10. This CDR3 spans 16 amino acids. CDR3 in DNA: TGTGCCAGCAGCCCCCTGGCTAGCGGTGGCACAGATACGCAGTATTTT. Translation gives CASSPLASGGTDTQYF.

This clonotype was observed many times. J is TRBJ2-3 and V is TRBV28, with D unclear. Germline V CDR1 and CDR2: MDHEN, SYDVKM. The ends were cut back, 5 bases at V and 6 bases at J, with 15 bases in the middle. The CDR3 contains 14 residues. Here the CDR3 reads CASSTTLRADTQYF. The CDR3 region has the DNA TGTGCCAGCAGTACGACCCTACGGGCGGATACGCAGTATTTT.

There are many counts of this clonotype. The chain joins TRBV7-2 to TRBJ2-7; 7 nucleotides align to TRBD1. CDR1 and CDR2 (germline): SGHTA, FQGNSA. The CDR3 is 16 amino acids. J lost 3 bases, V lost 6 bases, and 14 bases had no gene match. In DNA form, the CDR3 reads TGTGCCAGCAGTCTAGGTTCGGGACAGAGATACTACGAGCAGTACTTC. Protein: CASSLGSGQRYYEQYF.

This clonotype was detected only a few times. The chain joins TRBV12-3 or TRBV12-4 to TRBJ1-2; TRBD1 agrees at 9 bases. V lost 8 bases to trimming and J lost 5 bases; unmatched junction nucleotides: 9. The CDR3 runs 14 residues. CDR3 sequence reads: CASELTGGRYGYTF. CDR3 DNA sequence: TGTGCCAGCGAGTTGACAGGGGGGCGATATGGCTACACCTTC.

This rearrangement joins TRBV9 to TRBJ1-2; possibly TRBD1 for D (5 bases). In germline, CDR1 is SGDLS, CDR2 YYNGEE. The CDR3 contains 15 residues. The ends were cut back, 3 bases at V and 2 bases at J, with 14 bases in the middle. In DNA, the CDR3 is TGTGCCAGCAGCGAGGGGTCCCGGGGGAACTATGGCTACACCTTC. It encodes CASSEGSRGNYGYTF.

The sample holds many counts of this clonotype. The chain links TRBV7-3 to TRBJ2-3; D unresolved. CDR3 size: 13 residues. Germline V lookup: CDR1 SGHTA, CDR2 FQGTGA. The V end lost 4 bases, the J end lost 1 base, and 6 bases lay between the germline ends. CDR3 in amino acids: CASSWAGTDTQYF. In DNA, the CDR3 is TGTGCCAGCAGCTGGGCTGGCACAGATACGCAGTATTTT.

This clonotype has at least ten counts. This chain joins TRBV6-5 and TRBJ1-4; D uncertain. The CDR3 runs to 15 residues. V was trimmed by 2 bases and J by 7 bases, leaving 14 bases between them. Per germline, CDR1 MNHEY and CDR2 SVGAGI. The CDR3 protein is CASSYGPAHGEKLFF. In DNA, the CDR3 is TGTGCCAGCAGTTACGGGCCCGCTCATGGTGAAAAACTGTTTTTT.

In this sample, this clonotype turned up many times. CDR3: CASRTPAGGSYNEQFF. The CDR3 DNA sequence: TGTGCCAGCCGAACCCCTGCGGGGGGCTCCTACAATGAGCAGTTCTTC. The chain has TRBV6-1 and TRBJ2-1, with 8 bases that match TRBD2. J gave up 0 bases and V 8 bases, and 9 bases lay outside the gene matches. In germline, CDR1 is MNHNS, CDR2 SASEGT. CDR3 length: 16 amino acids.

This clonotype was seen many times. The chain recombines TRBV11-2 with TRBJ2-5; no reliable D call. CDR1 and CDR2 from the germline V gene are SGHAT and FQNNGV. Trimming took 3 bases from V and 5 from J, leaving 7 bases between them. The CDR3 is 12 residues long. The CDR3 DNA reads as TGTGCCAGCAGCTTTGACCCGGAGACCCAGTACTTC. This translates into CASSFDPETQYF.

This clonotype occurred many times. This chain joins TRBV4-2 and TRBJ2-6, with D perhaps TRBD2 (6 bases). Germline V gene lookup returns CDR1 LGHNA and CDR2 YNFKEQ. V was cut by 3 bases and J by 0 bases, with 12 bases left in between. The CDR3 extends over 17 amino acids. In DNA form, the CDR3 reads TGTGCCAGCAGCCAGGGGGGTGGCACCTCTGGGGCCAACGTCCTGACTTTC. Translating gives CASSQGGGTSGANVLTF.

V and J are TRBV4-3 and TRBJ2-3; a possible D gene is TRBD1 (6 bases). Germline V lookup: CDR1 LGHNA, CDR2 YSLEER. Trimming removed 0 bases from V and 4 bases from J, with 11 bases in between. This CDR3 spans 15 amino acids. DNA of the CDR3: TGCGCCAGCAGCCAAGATCCCCAGGGGTCAGATACGCAGTATTTT. Protein product: CASSQDPQGSDTQYF.

This chain links TRBV12-3 or TRBV12-4 with TRBJ2-3, with D perhaps assigned TRBD1 or TRBD2 (6 bases each). The V gene lost 6 bases and the J gene lost 4 bases, with 14 bases spanning the gap. The CDR3 spans 14 residues. CDR3 sequence: CASRPTGGPDTQYF. CDR3 sequence (DNA): TGTGCCAGCAGGCCTACCGGGGGCCCAGATACGCAGTATTTT.

This clonotype was detected ten times or more. The chain has TRBV7-2 and TRBJ1-2; D uncertain. Per germline, CDR1 SGHTA and CDR2 FQGNSA. Trimming took off 8 bases at V and 6 bases at J, with 16 bases between the two ends. This CDR3 comprises 13 residues. CDR3: CASSRENPNGYTF. CDR3 nucleotide sequence: TGTGCCAGCTCAAGGGAGAATCCTAATGGCTACACCTTC.

This clonotype was seen repeatedly, ten times or more. This chain links TRBV4-2 with TRBJ1-5; no clear D. V lost 1 base and J lost 5, with 15 bases in between. This CDR3 contains 16 residues. Germline assignment: CDR1 LGHNA and CDR2 YNFKEQ. The CDR3: CASSQVSWRDDQPQHF. CDR3 bases: TGTGCCAGCAGCCAAGTTAGCTGGAGGGATGATCAGCCCCAGCATTTT.

This clonotype was observed many times. V gene TRBV5-1 combines with J gene TRBJ1-2; 7 bases map to TRBD1. The CDR3 contains 15 residues. Trimming took 2 bases from V and 3 from J; bases not matched to a gene: 7. Germline V gene sequence: CDR1 SGHRS, CDR2 YFSETQ. CDR3 nucleotide sequence: TGCGCCAGCAGCTTAACAGGGGTCTCTCACTATGGCTACACCTTC. Translating it yields CASSLTGVSHYGYTF.

This clonotype was observed once. V gene TRBV10-3 combines with J gene TRBJ2-7, with 10 bases fitting TRBD1. The V gene end was trimmed by 6 bases and the J gene end by 2 bases; junction bases not matched to a gene: 4. The CDR3 covers 14 residues. The germline gives CDR1 ENHRY, CDR2 SYGVKD. The CDR3 nucleotides read TGTGCCATCAGCAGACAGGGGGCCCCCTACGAGCAGTACTTC. It encodes CAISRQGAPYEQYF.

The rearrangement links TRBV12-3 or TRBV12-4 to TRBJ1-1; no firm D call. The CDR3 is 14 amino acids. Trimming cost V 1 base and J 4 bases, with 10 bases left between them. This CDR3 is CASSLGQLITEAFF. CDR3 bases: TGTGCCAGCAGTTTAGGTCAGTTGATCACTGAAGCTTTCTTT.